This entry lists 32 T cell receptor beta chains sequenced from one sample in a study of blood T cell repertoires in COVID-19. Repertoires were generated with immunoSEQ multiplex PCR, while TCRdb's copy carries only in-frame clones and drops some. The sample includes roughly 6,600 clones, around 89% of them seen just once. Sequenced sample: peripheral blood. The origin of the receptors is a human donor in a cohort sampled during active COVID-19. The donor label of this sample is uncertain.

The J gene is TRBJ2-1, the V gene TRBV21-1; the table's D call of TRBD1 was not tested on the DNA. TRBV21-1 counts as a pseudogene. The CDR3 has 16 amino acids. The CDR3 coding sequence is TGTGCCAGCAGCGCCCGGGACAGGGGACCGGCGGGGGAGCAGTTCTTC. Its protein is CASSARDRGPAGEQFF.

CDR3 in DNA: TGTGCCAGCACCCCCCTCGGCAGGGGGAGGAACAATGAGCAGTTCTTC. Translation gives CASTPLGRGRNNEQFF. V and J are TRBV28 and TRBJ2-1; tentatively, D is TRBD1 (7 bases). Between the trimmed V and J ends, which lost 7 bases and 5 bases, there was a span of 21 bases. The CDR3 covers 16 residues. CDR1 and CDR2 (germline): MDHEN, SYDVKM.

The rearrangement uses TRBV18 and TRBJ2-7, with TRBD2 matching over 8 bases. V trimming: 3 bases; J trimming: 1 base; junction bases outside the gene matches: 11. The CDR3 length is 17 residues. Germline loops: CDR1 KGHSH, CDR2 LQKENI. This chain's CDR3 is CASSPATGGRGSYEQYF. CDR3 nucleotides: TGTGCCAGCTCACCGGCCACGGGAGGGCGGGGATCCTACGAGCAGTACTTC.

In this sample, this clone turned up once. This chain connects TRBV3-1 (or the pseudogene TRBV3-2) to TRBJ2-4; D ambiguous. V was trimmed by 1 base and J by 14 bases, leaving 9 bases between them. This CDR3 is 11 amino acids long. Per the germline V gene, CDR1 is LGHDT and CDR2 is YNNKEL (reference sequence). CDR3 coding DNA: TGTGCCAGCAGCCAAGGAGAAGTCGAGTACTTC. This gives the protein CASSQGEVEYF.

The chain links TRBV7-6 to TRBJ2-2, with 13 bases fitting TRBD2. The CDR3 runs 16 residues. Per germline, CDR1 SGHVS and CDR2 FNYEAQ. The V gene end was trimmed by 5 bases and the J gene end by 6 bases; junction bases not matched to a gene: 6. Here the CDR3 DNA reads TGTGCCAGCAGCCAGAGGACTAGCGGGAGCGCCGGGGAGCTGTTTTTT. Its translation: CASSQRTSGSAGELFF.

V gene TRBV19 combines with J gene TRBJ2-7, with D possibly matching TRBD1 (6 bases). The V end lost 3 bases, the J end lost 0 bases, and 18 bases lay between the germline ends. CDR3 length equals 17 residues. Germline V CDR1 and CDR2: LNHDA, SQIVND (reference sequence). The CDR3 loop is CASSIRFGQRSSYEQYF. As DNA, the CDR3 is TGTGCCAGTAGTATTCGATTTGGACAGCGCAGCTCCTACGAGCAGTACTTC.

This clone appeared once. The chain carries TRBV29-1 and TRBJ2-3; TRBD2 is a possible D gene (5 bases). The CDR3 is 13 residues long. CDR1 SQVTM and CDR2 ANQGSEA come from the germline V gene. The V end lost 3 bases, the J end lost 2 bases, and 9 bases lay between the germline ends. The CDR3: CSVDYGVTDTQYF. The CDR3 DNA follows: TGCAGCGTTGATTACGGGGTCACAGATACGCAGTATTTT.

CDR3 in DNA: TGTGCCAGCAGCCAAGATGGTCCGGGTAATGGCTACACCTTC. Its translation is CASSQDGPGNGYTF. The J gene is TRBJ1-2, the V gene TRBV3-1 (or the pseudogene TRBV3-2); D is unclear. V lost 0 bases to trimming and J lost 6 bases, with 11 bases between them. The V gene's germline CDR1 is LGHDT and CDR2 YNNKEL (reference sequence). The CDR3 consists of 14 residues.

In its sample, this clone was seen once. This chain uses TRBV9 with TRBJ1-2, with 7 bases that match TRBD1. The germline CDR1 and CDR2 sequences are SGDLS and YYNGEE. This CDR3 is built from 15 residues. J was trimmed by 8 bases and V by 3 bases; bases with no gene match: 13. The CDR3 sequence: CASSAGDRTLKGYTF. Here the CDR3 DNA reads TGTGCCAGCAGCGCGGGGGACAGAACCCTCAAAGGCTACACCTTC.

This chain joins TRBV3-1 (or the pseudogene TRBV3-2) and TRBJ2-7; 7 bases map to TRBD2. Trimming cost V 4 bases and J 4 bases; bases outside gene matches: 7. The germline V gene encodes CDR1 LGHDT and CDR2 YNNKEL (reference sequence). The CDR3 loop spans 14 amino acids. The CDR3 here is CASSPRQGGYEQYF. CDR3 nucleotide sequence: TGTGCCAGCAGCCCAAGGCAGGGAGGGTACGAGCAGTACTTC.

This chain uses TRBV2 with TRBJ1-2; the D is unclear. The CDR3 is 12 residues long. Germline CDR1 reads SNHLY; CDR2 reads FYNNEI. V was shortened by 2 bases and J by 2 bases, with 3 bases between the two germline ends. In nucleotides, the CDR3 is TGTGCCAGCAGTGAACTCAACTATGGCTACACCTTC. It yields the protein CASSELNYGYTF.

The V call is TRBV2, the J call TRBJ1-6; D is undetermined. Trimming took 6 bases from V and 0 from J, leaving 6 bases between them. Germline-derived CDR1 and CDR2 are SNHLY and FYNNEI. This CDR3 has 14 amino acids. CDR3 sequence: CASRTDSYNSPLHF. DNA for the CDR3: TGTGCCAGCAGAACAGACTCCTATAATTCACCCCTCCACTTT. The whole variable domain, filled in from reference TRBV2 and TRBJ1-6, reads EPEVTQTPSHQVTQMGQEVILRCVPISNHLYFYWYRQILGQKVEFLVSFYNNEISEKSEIFDDQFSVERPDGSNFTLKIRSTKLEDSAMYFCASRTDSYNSPLHFGNGTRLTVT.

The rearrangement joins TRBV18 to TRBJ1-1, with 7 nucleotides matching TRBD1. The CDR3 loop spans 15 amino acids. CDR1 KGHSH and CDR2 LQKENI come from the germline V gene. V shed 5 bases and J 0 bases; nucleotides not matched to a gene: 6. CDR3 DNA sequence: TGTGCCAGCTCATCCGCGACAGGGCTGAACACTGAAGCTTTCTTT. Amino acid sequence: CASSSATGLNTEAFF.

The genes are TRBV7-7 and TRBJ2-5; 10 nucleotides line up with TRBD2. V shed 5 bases, J shed 8 bases, and the junction held 14 bases outside the gene matches. This CDR3 has 16 residues. CDR1 and CDR2 (germline): SSHAT, FNYEAQ (reference sequence). As DNA, the CDR3 is TGTGCCAGCAGCCCCGGGGATCGGCTAGCGGGGGTTACCCAGTACTTC. Translating gives CASSPGDRLAGVTQYF.

CDR3 protein: CASSSTGRNTIYF. Written as DNA, the CDR3 is TGTGCCAGCAGTTCGACAGGGAGGAACACCATATATTTT. The chain has TRBV2 and TRBJ1-3; 7 bases match TRBD1. The CDR3 sequence is 13 residues long. Germline CDR1 and CDR2: SNHLY and FYNNEI. V shed 5 bases and J 7 bases; nucleotides not matched to a gene: 5.

The chain is built from TRBV4-1 and TRBJ1-1, with 12 bases lining up with TRBD1. CDR1 is MGHRA, CDR2 YSYEKL, per germline. V lost 3 bases, J lost 11 bases, and 10 bases stayed unmatched. The CDR3 loop spans 15 amino acids. The CDR3 DNA reads TGCGCCAGCAGCCACCCGGGACAGGGGGCGAAGGGGGCTTTCTTT. Amino acid sequence: CASSHPGQGAKGAFF.

V and J are TRBV3-1 (or the pseudogene TRBV3-2) and TRBJ2-5; 11 bases are a match to TRBD2. The ends lost 0 bases at V and 5 bases at J; junction bases unmatched: 2. Germline V lookup: CDR1 LGHDT, CDR2 YNNKEL (reference sequence). The CDR3 loop spans 15 amino acids. The DNA for the CDR3 is TGTGCCAGCAGCCAAGAATTAGCGGGGGGGGAGACCCAGTACTTC. Its translation is CASSQELAGGETQYF.

The chain couples TRBV10-3 to TRBJ2-3; 9 bases map to TRBD1. The CDR3 is made up of 15 amino acids. Germline V gives CDR1 ENHRY, CDR2 SYGVKD. V was pared by 5 bases and J by 0 bases, with 3 bases of the junction left unmatched. As DNA, the CDR3 is TGTGCCATCAGTTCGACAGGGGGTAGCACAGATACGCAGTATTTT. Translation: CAISSTGGSTDTQYF.

V gene TRBV6-1 combines with J gene TRBJ2-3; 12 positions match TRBD2. CDR3 length equals 14 residues. Losses at the gene ends were 3 bases for V and 5 bases for J; bases not matched to a gene: 0. Per the germline V gene, CDR1 is MNHNS and CDR2 is SASEGT. The CDR3 protein is CASSEGLAGDTQYF. As DNA, the CDR3 is TGTGCCAGCAGTGAGGGACTAGCGGGAGATACGCAGTATTTT.

The V gene is TRBV28, the J gene TRBJ2-7; 12 bases map to TRBD2. This CDR3 region has 13 residues. Germline CDR1 is MDHEN and CDR2 is SYDVKM. Trimming took 9 bases from V and 3 from J; bases not matched to a gene: 3. The CDR3 coding sequence is TGTGCCAGACGGACTAGCGGGATCTACGAGCAGTACTTC. This encodes CARRTSGIYEQYF.

The CDR3 region has the DNA TGTGCCAGCAGCTCGACAGCGTTGGAAGCTTTCTTT. Amino acids: CASSSTALEAFF. The chain uses TRBV11-2 and TRBJ1-1; D perhaps matches TRBD1 (5 bases). Germline CDR1 and CDR2: SGHAT and FQNNGV. The V end was cut by 4 bases, the J end by 8 bases, with 11 bases between. The CDR3 length is 12 residues.

The chain recombines TRBV6-1 with TRBJ1-2; 10 bases map to TRBD1. The CDR3 has 15 amino acids. Germline CDR1 is MNHNS and CDR2 is SASEGT. With V trimmed by 3 bases and J by 2 bases, 3 bases remained unmatched. This CDR3 reads CASSEGQGPNYGYTF. The CDR3 DNA follows: TGTGCCAGCAGTGAGGGACAGGGGCCCAACTATGGCTACACCTTC.

This clone was seen a handful of times. This chain links TRBV5-1 with TRBJ2-2; TRBD1 matches at 9 bases. V shed 5 bases and J 1 base; nucleotides not matched to a gene: 6. The germline gives CDR1 SGHRS, CDR2 YFSETQ. The CDR3 is made up of 16 amino acids. This CDR3 reads CASSLQGARNTGELFF. The CDR3 DNA is TGCGCCAGCAGTTTACAGGGGGCGAGGAACACCGGGGAGCTGTTTTTT. Variable domain in full (rest from reference TRBV5-1 and TRBJ2-2): KAGVTQTPRYLIKTRGQQVTLSCSPISGHRSVSWYQQTPGQGLQFLFEYFSETQRNKGNFPGRFSGRQFSNSRSEMNVSTLELGDSALYLCASSLQGARNTGELFFGEGSRLTVL.

This chain links TRBV6-5 with TRBJ2-3; a weak D match, TRBD1 (6 bases). Germline assignment: CDR1 MNHEY and CDR2 SVGAGI. The CDR3 is 14 amino acids. Trimming took 8 bases from V and 3 from J, leaving 15 bases between them. CDR3 bases: TGTGCCAGCCCCCAAAGGGGGATGACAGATACGCAGTATTTT. Translation: CASPQRGMTDTQYF.

The V call is TRBV19, the J call TRBJ1-1, with D perhaps matching TRBD1 (5 bases). V was cut by 10 bases and J by 5 bases, with 17 bases left in between. This CDR3 spans 13 amino acids. Germline V gives CDR1 LNHDA, CDR2 SQIVND (reference sequence). The CDR3 DNA sequence: TGTGCCATTCGACCCCCGGGGGTGACTGAAGCTTTCTTT. This codes for CAIRPPGVTEAFF.

This chain connects TRBV5-1 to TRBJ2-7, with 8 bases fitting TRBD1. The V and J ends lost 0 bases and 3 bases, in that order; junction bases with no gene match: 5. Germline CDR1 is SGHRS and CDR2 is YFSETQ. The CDR3 extends over 15 amino acids. The CDR3 region has the DNA TGCGCCAGCAGCTTGGGACAGGGGATTCTCTACGAGCAGTACTTC. Protein: CASSLGQGILYEQYF.

V and J are TRBV6-1 and TRBJ1-5; unclear D gene. The CDR3 loop spans 13 amino acids. Trimming shortened V by 0 bases and J by 3 bases, and 3 bases separated the two germline ends. The germline V gene encodes CDR1 MNHNS and CDR2 SASEGT. As DNA, the CDR3 is TGTGCCAGCAGTGAAGCCTTCAATCAGCCCCAGCATTTT. Encoded protein: CASSEAFNQPQHF.

The gene calls are TRBV15 and TRBJ2-7, with D possibly being TRBD2 (6 bases). V lost 4 bases to trimming and J lost 0 bases, with 10 bases between them. This CDR3 is 14 amino acids long. Per germline, CDR1 LNHNV and CDR2 YYDKDF (reference sequence). Here the CDR3 reads CATSTGVPSYEQYF. The CDR3 region has the DNA TGTGCCACCAGCACGGGAGTCCCCTCCTACGAGCAGTACTTC.

The V and J genes are TRBV5-1 and TRBJ2-5; a weak D match, TRBD1 (6 bases). The V and J ends lost 1 base and 3 bases respectively, with 13 bases between them. The CDR3 is made up of 15 amino acids. Germline V gene data show CDR1 as SGHRS and CDR2 as YFSETQ. The CDR3 spells CASSLSGRGKETQYF. Written as DNA, the CDR3 is TGCGCCAGCAGCTTGTCAGGCAGGGGCAAAGAGACCCAGTACTTC.

The chain links TRBV29-1 to TRBJ2-3; 8 bases align to TRBD1. Trimming took 3 bases from V and 5 from J; bases not matched to a gene: 7. This CDR3 is 14 amino acids long. Germline lookup yields CDR1 SQVTM and CDR2 ANQGSEA. The CDR3 bases are TGCAGCGTTGATTCAGGGGGCATAGAAGATACGCAGTATTTT. Its translation is CSVDSGGIEDTQYF.

The chain is built from TRBV5-4 and TRBJ2-3; TRBD2 is a possible D gene (6 bases). V was cut by 3 bases and J by 9 bases, with 17 bases left in between. The CDR3 length is 14 residues. Germline CDR1 reads SGHNT; CDR2 reads YYREEE (reference sequence). The CDR3 DNA is TGTGCCAGCAGCTCACTGCTTGGAGGGCGGACGCAGTATTTT. Residues: CASSSLLGGRTQYF. The full variable domain, with the rest looked up from reference TRBV5-4 and TRBJ2-3, is ETGVTQSPTHLIKTRGQQVTLRCSSQSGHNTVSWYQQALGQGPQFIFQYYREEENGRGNFPPRFSGLQFPNYSSELNVNALELDDSALYLCASSSLLGGRTQYFGPGTRLTVL.

The rearrangement uses TRBV5-6 and TRBJ2-3; 14 bases align to TRBD2. The germline V gene encodes CDR1 SGHDT and CDR2 YYEEEE. Trimming removed 3 bases from V and 0 bases from J; junction bases left unmatched: 6. The CDR3 has 18 amino acids. The CDR3 DNA sequence: TGTGCCAGCAGCTGGGGACTAGCGGGGGCTCCTAGCACAGATACGCAGTATTTT. Its translation: CASSWGLAGAPSTDTQYF.